One and the same sample provided the 21 T cell receptor beta chains below, sequenced in a study of PD-1 blockade in classical Hodgkin lymphoma. Sequencing was performed with immunoSEQ multiplex PCR; in TCRdb, only in-frame clones are kept and a portion is missing. Among fewer than 80,000 clones, about two thirds were seen once, and the ten largest hold just over 9%. All patients experienced relapse after autologous stem cell transplantation, and brentuximab vedotin exposure was variable. The sample in question was peripheral blood mononuclear cells (PBMCs), obtained before the second cycle of nivolumab. Receptors were obtained from a human donor with classical Hodgkin lymphoma.

CDR3 DNA sequence: TGTGCCAGCAGCCCCAGTGGGGGCTCCTTGGGATATGGCTACACCTTC. It specifies CASSPSGGSLGYGYTF. The chain couples TRBV7-9 to TRBJ1-2, with D tentatively TRBD1 (6 bases). Germline V gene lookup returns CDR1 SEHNR and CDR2 FQNEAQ (reference sequence). The CDR3 spans 16 residues. Trimming cost V 5 bases and J 5 bases, with 21 bases left between them.

The genes are TRBV6-5 and TRBJ2-7; D gene unclear. The V end lost 4 bases, the J end lost 3 bases, and 10 bases lay between the germline ends. The V gene's germline CDR1 is MNHEY and CDR2 SVGAGI. This CDR3 region has 13 residues. CDR3 in amino acids: CASSLVHNYEQYF. CDR3 nucleotide sequence: TGTGCCAGCAGTTTGGTACACAACTACGAGCAGTACTTC.

The chain couples TRBV5-1 to TRBJ2-2; 8 positions agree with TRBD2. V was clipped by 4 bases and J by 3 bases; unmatched bases: 5. The CDR3 totals 15 residues. CDR1 SGHRS and CDR2 YFSETQ come from the germline V gene. The CDR3 bases are TGCGCCAGCAGCACTAGCGGAAGGGACACCGGGGAGCTGTTTTTT. Residues: CASSTSGRDTGELFF.

This clone showed up just once. The chain couples TRBV19 to TRBJ2-4, with no clear D. Germline CDR1 is LNHDA and CDR2 is SQIVND (reference sequence). The CDR3 is 13 amino acids. Trimming stripped 1 base from V and 0 bases from J, with 1 base between. The CDR3 DNA reads as TGTGCCAGTAGTATAGTAGCCAAAAACATTCAGTACTTC. Protein: CASSIVAKNIQYF.

The rearrangement uses TRBV28 and TRBJ2-1; 8 positions match TRBD2. Trimming at V came to 3 bases and at J to 5 bases, leaving 6 bases not matched to a gene. Germline-derived CDR1 and CDR2 are MDHEN and SYDVKM. The CDR3 loop spans 15 amino acids. The DNA of the CDR3 is TGTGCCAGCAGTTTCACGGGGGGGATGAACAATGAGCAGTTCTTC. Translated, it gives CASSFTGGMNNEQFF.

This clone was seen a single time. The chain joins TRBV19 to TRBJ1-6, with D maybe TRBD1 (5 bases). The germline gives CDR1 LNHDA, CDR2 SQIVND (reference sequence). V was cut by 4 bases and J by 10 bases, with 20 bases left in between. The CDR3 sequence is 16 residues long. The CDR3, as DNA: TGTGCCAGTAGTACCGGATCAGGGAACGGGAACTCACCCCTCCACTTT. This gives the protein CASSTGSGNGNSPLHF.

The rearrangement links TRBV4-1 to TRBJ2-2, with 12 bases matching TRBD2. V dropped 5 bases and J dropped 4; count of bases not matched to a gene: 2. Germline CDR1 is MGHRA and CDR2 is YSYEKL. The CDR3 totals 15 residues. Written as DNA, the CDR3 is TGCGCCAGCAGCGAGGGACTAGCGGGCACCGGGGAGCTGTTTTTT. Translation gives CASSEGLAGTGELFF.

To note about this clone: Distinct nucleotide sequences in the sample also encode this CDR3. V is TRBV19 and J is TRBJ1-2, with D tentatively TRBD1 (5 bases). CDR1 and CDR2 (germline): LNHDA, SQIVND (reference sequence). Trimming stripped 0 bases from V and 8 bases from J, with 10 bases between. The CDR3 has 13 amino acids. The chain's CDR3 is CASSIDRVGGYTF. Written as DNA, the CDR3 is TGTGCCAGTAGTATAGACAGGGTAGGCGGCTACACCTTC.

The V and J genes are TRBV21-1 and TRBJ2-7; the DNA was not compared with TRBD2, the D call given in the table. TRBV21-1 is labeled a pseudogene. The length of the CDR3 is 16 residues. CDR3 residues: CASSKAGEAGEDEQYF. Here the CDR3 DNA reads TGTGCCAGCAGCAAAGCGGGCGAAGCGGGAGAGGACGAGCAGTACTTC.

V usage is TRBV30 and J usage is TRBJ2-2, with TRBD1 as a possible D gene (6 bases). V lost 3 bases and J 5 bases, leaving 13 bases between the germline ends. Germline-derived CDR1 and CDR2 are GTSNPN and SVGIG (reference sequence). The CDR3 length is 14 residues. The CDR3 sequence: CAWSLNTGTGELFF. DNA for the CDR3: TGTGCCTGGAGCTTAAATACAGGGACCGGGGAGCTGTTTTTT.

This clone was found a few times. This rearrangement joins TRBV5-6 to TRBJ1-3; 10 nucleotides agree with TRBD1. Germline CDR1 reads SGHDT; CDR2 reads YYEEEE. Unmatched junction bases numbered 6, after V lost 5 bases and J lost 4 bases. This CDR3 spans 15 amino acids. This CDR3 is CASSRDRGHGNTIYF. The CDR3 coding sequence is TGTGCCAGCAGTCGTGACAGGGGGCACGGAAACACCATATATTTT.

V gene TRBV5-4 combines with J gene TRBJ1-5; unclear D gene. Deletions cut 2 bases from V and 4 bases from J, with 7 bases between. Germline V gives CDR1 SGHNT, CDR2 YYREEE (reference sequence). The CDR3 spans 13 residues. Written as DNA, the CDR3 is TGTGCCAGCAGCTTCTCTCTGAATCAGCCCCAGCATTTT. This sequence encodes CASSFSLNQPQHF.

The V gene is TRBV6-1, the J gene TRBJ2-6; TRBD2 matches at 7 bases. From germline, CDR1 is MNHNS and CDR2 SASEGT. The J segment lost 0 bases and the V segment lost 2 bases, leaving 10 bases of the junction unmatched. The CDR3 covers 19 residues. The CDR3 DNA is TGTGCCAGCAGTGAAAGAGCGCAGGGAGGGATCTCTGGGGCCAACGTCCTGACTTTC. Amino acids: CASSERAQGGISGANVLTF.

J is TRBJ1-2 and V is TRBV4-1, with 7 bases matching TRBD1. CDR1 MGHRA and CDR2 YSYEKL come from the germline V gene. The V gene end was trimmed by 6 bases and the J gene end by 0 bases; junction bases not matched to a gene: 4. This CDR3 contains 14 residues. CDR3: CASSHRGANYGYTF. In DNA, the CDR3 is TGCGCCAGCAGTCACAGGGGAGCTAACTATGGCTACACCTTC.

The CDR3 DNA reads TGTGCCAGCCGCGGGGACAGGGGCATGAACACTGAAGCTTTCTTT. It codes for CASRGDRGMNTEAFF. The genes are TRBV6-1 and TRBJ1-1; 10 nucleotides align to TRBD1. The CDR3 runs 15 residues. CDR1 and CDR2 (germline): MNHNS, SASEGT. With 8 bases clipped from V and 0 bases from J, the junction kept 6 bases outside the gene matches.

The chain carries TRBV23-1 and TRBJ1-5, with 7 bases that match TRBD1. TRBV23-1 is annotated as an ORF whose role is uncertain. V shed 5 bases and J 11 bases; nucleotides not matched to a gene: 12. The CDR3 is made up of 14 amino acids. The CDR3 DNA is TGCGCCAGCAGTTCCACAGGGGCCCAAGGAGCCCAGCATTTT. Its protein is CASSSTGAQGAQHF.

Remarks on this clone: This sample includes further DNA sequences coding for the same CDR3. This chain links TRBV19 with TRBJ1-2; TRBD1 matches 10 bases. Germline V gene sequence: CDR1 LNHDA, CDR2 SQIVND (reference sequence). This CDR3 contains 17 residues. V was clipped by 1 base and J by 0 bases; unmatched bases: 5. CDR3 loop: CASSIVAGTGANYGYTF. The CDR3 nucleotides are TGTGCCAGTAGTATAGTTGCCGGGACAGGGGCTAACTATGGCTACACCTTC. Full variable domain (rest looked up from reference TRBV19 and TRBJ1-2): DGGITQSPKYLFRKEGQNVTLSCEQNLNHDAMYWYRQDPGQGLRLIYYSQIVNDFQKGDIAEGYSVSREKKESFPLTVTSAQKNPTAFYLCASSIVAGTGANYGYTFGSGTRLTVV.

V is TRBV10-3 and J is TRBJ2-7, with D possibly matching TRBD2 (6 bases). Germline V gene sequence: CDR1 ENHRY, CDR2 SYGVKD. With 2 bases removed from V and 1 base from J, the gap between germline ends came to 12 bases. The CDR3 has 15 residues. The CDR3 sequence is CAISEGRELSYEQYF. The CDR3, as DNA: TGTGCCATCAGTGAGGGTCGGGAGCTGTCCTACGAGCAGTACTTC.

The chain joins TRBV7-8 to TRBJ1-5, with D perhaps TRBD1 (6 bases). V was cut by 5 bases and J by 6 bases, with 20 bases left in between. The CDR3 length is 16 residues. Germline-derived CDR1 and CDR2 are SGHVS and FQNEAQ. The CDR3 DNA is TGTGCCAGCAGCCGCTCGATTGGTACAGGGAGTCAGCCCCAGCATTTT. It yields the protein CASSRSIGTGSQPQHF.

J is TRBJ2-7 and V is TRBV7-6; D is perhaps TRBD1 or TRBD2 (7 bases each). Germline assignment: CDR1 SGHVS and CDR2 FNYEAQ. V dropped 1 base and J dropped 4 bases, with 11 bases sitting between them. The CDR3 is 14 amino acids. This CDR3 reads CASSLGQGGYEQYF. As DNA, the CDR3 is TGTGCCAGCAGCTTAGGACAGGGAGGGTACGAGCAGTACTTC.

This clone showed up just once. V and J are TRBV11-3 and TRBJ2-7; no reliable D call. V lost 6 bases to trimming and J lost 2 bases, with 11 bases between them. Germline values: CDR1 SGHNT, CDR2 YENEEA. The CDR3 is made up of 13 amino acids. CDR3 sequence: CASRYDQTYEQYF. CDR3 nucleotide sequence: TGTGCCAGCAGATACGACCAGACCTACGAGCAGTACTTC.